This T cell receptor beta chain was captured in a study of Ad26.COV2.S vaccination and SARS-CoV-2 variants. Whole-study context: Sample donor was a member of the COV1001 Ad26.COV2.S trial arm. Study-wide findings and caveats: Substantial breadth was reportedly displayed by spike-specific CD8+ and CD4+ T cell responses after vaccination. Non-spike TCR breadth did not differ much between vaccine and placebo recipients.

This table comes from immunoSEQ multiplex PCR, and its TCRdb copy is limited to in-frame clones, with some not included. The sample lists fewer than 900,000 clones, more than 80% occurring once. As for treatment: approximately 18 received Ad26.COV2.S at low or high dose, single or two shots; about 5 received placebo; per-sample allocation not given. Material that was analyzed had been drawn on day 63 after the first vaccine or placebo injection. This vaccine is an Ad26 vector that expresses the Wuhan-strain SARS-CoV-2 spike. V dropped 1 base and J dropped 4; count of bases not matched to a gene: 4. The germline V gene encodes CDR1 LNHNV and CDR2 YYDKDF (reference sequence). This CDR3 has 14 amino acids. For this clone: Its antigen remains unidentified. The same CDR3 is also encoded by other DNA sequences in this sample.

Sequenced here: peripheral blood, sampled in a trial of Ad26.COV2.S vaccine versus placebo. This TCR was sampled from a person aged 18-60 years who received the Ad26.COV2.S COVID-19 vaccine or a placebo. This chain links TRBV15 with TRBJ2-7; 7 bases are shared with TRBD1. CDR3 DNA sequence: TGTGCCACCAGCAGAGTAGGGGGCAGTTACGAGCAGTACTTC. It yields the protein CATSRVGGSYEQYF.